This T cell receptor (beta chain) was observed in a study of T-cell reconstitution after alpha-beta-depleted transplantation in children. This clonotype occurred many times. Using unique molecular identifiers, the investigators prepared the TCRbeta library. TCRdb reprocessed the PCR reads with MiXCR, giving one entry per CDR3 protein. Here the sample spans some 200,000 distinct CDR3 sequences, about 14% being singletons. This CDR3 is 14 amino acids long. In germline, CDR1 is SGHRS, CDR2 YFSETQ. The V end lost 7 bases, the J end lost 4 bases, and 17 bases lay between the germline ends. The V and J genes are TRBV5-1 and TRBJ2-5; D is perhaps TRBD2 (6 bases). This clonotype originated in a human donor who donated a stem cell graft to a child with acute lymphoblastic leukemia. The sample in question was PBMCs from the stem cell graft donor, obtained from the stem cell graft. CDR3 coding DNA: TGCGCCAGCGGCCGGTTGGAGGGTGTAGAGACCCAGTACTTC. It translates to CASGRLEGVETQYF.